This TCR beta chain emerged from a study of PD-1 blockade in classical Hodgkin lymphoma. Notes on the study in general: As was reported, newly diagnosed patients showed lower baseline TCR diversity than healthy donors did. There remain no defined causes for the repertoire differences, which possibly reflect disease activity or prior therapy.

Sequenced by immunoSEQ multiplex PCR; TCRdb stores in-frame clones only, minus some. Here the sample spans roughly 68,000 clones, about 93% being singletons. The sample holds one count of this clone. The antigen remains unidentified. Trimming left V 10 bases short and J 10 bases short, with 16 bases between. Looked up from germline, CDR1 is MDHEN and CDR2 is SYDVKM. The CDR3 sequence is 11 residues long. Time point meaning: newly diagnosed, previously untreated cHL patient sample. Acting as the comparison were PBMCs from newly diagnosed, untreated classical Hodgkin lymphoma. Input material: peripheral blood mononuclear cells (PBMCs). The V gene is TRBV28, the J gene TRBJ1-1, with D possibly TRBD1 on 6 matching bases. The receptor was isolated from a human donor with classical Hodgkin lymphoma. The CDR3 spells CAILGEGVAFF. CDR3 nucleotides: TGTGCCATCTTAGGGGAGGGGGTAGCTTTCTTT.